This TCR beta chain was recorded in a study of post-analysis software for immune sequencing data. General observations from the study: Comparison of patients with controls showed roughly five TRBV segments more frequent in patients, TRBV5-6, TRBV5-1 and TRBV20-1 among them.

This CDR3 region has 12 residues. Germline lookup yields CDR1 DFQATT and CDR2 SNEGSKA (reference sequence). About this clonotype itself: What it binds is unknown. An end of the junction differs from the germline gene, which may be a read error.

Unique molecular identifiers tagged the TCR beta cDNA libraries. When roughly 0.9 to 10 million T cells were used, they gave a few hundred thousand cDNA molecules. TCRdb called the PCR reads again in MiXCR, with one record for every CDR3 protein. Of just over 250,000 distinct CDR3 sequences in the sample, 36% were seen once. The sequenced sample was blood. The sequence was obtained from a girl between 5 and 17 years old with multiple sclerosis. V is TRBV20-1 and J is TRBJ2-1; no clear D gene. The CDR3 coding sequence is TGCAGTGCTAGAGATCCGTTCAATGAGCAGGTCTTC. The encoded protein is CSARDPFNEQVF.